This T cell receptor beta chain is from a study of beta chain features in type 1 diabetes. Study information: Comparable age, gender and cell yields were observed in patients relative to healthy donors.

Trimming took off 7 bases at V and 2 bases at J, with 18 bases between the two ends. CDR1 and CDR2 from the germline V gene are MDHEN and SYDVKM. The CDR3 is 15 amino acids. Study-level findings and limits: Within patients, naive, central memory and Treg TCRB repertoires seemed more similar than within healthy donors. Possibly, sequencing cDNA over-represented cells that had high TCR expression levels. People with Type 1 diabetes carried modestly yet significantly shorter TCRB CDR3s in all four CD4+ subsets.

The isolated RNA, all of it, was reverse transcribed, so expressed TCRB transcripts were what got sequenced. Libraries were prepared by immunoSEQ multiplex PCR; TCRdb keeps only in-frame clonotypes and omits some of them. The table shows around 25,000 clones, with around 63% occurring only once. In regard to this clone: The antigen is not known.

The receptor comes from a young man with type 1 diabetes. Sequenced input: Tregs from blood. V and J are TRBV28 and TRBJ2-7; D is undetermined. CDR3 coding DNA: TGTGCCAGCACCCGAAGTATTGCTCACACCTACGAGCAGTACTTC. Translated, it gives CASTRSIAHTYEQYF.